This T cell receptor (beta chain) is drawn from a study of blood T cell repertoires in COVID-19. About the research overall: Acute and convalescent COVID-19 specimens originated in the United States, Italy and Spain.

In the authors' methods: Nucleated cell number was recorded as an estimate derived from reference gene primer amplification. Here immunoSEQ multiplex PCR was the method, and the copy in TCRdb shows in-frame clones only, minus some. For V, J and clone size, that table is used; D and trimming come from the DNA. The table has some 190,000 clones, approximately 80% seen once; the top ten hold 9.5% to 11%. The V and J ends lost 4 bases and 4 bases respectively, with 13 bases between them. The CDR3 totals 15 residues. Germline CDR1 MGHDK, CDR2 SYGVNS. The receptor was isolated from a woman aged 40 to 55 with COVID-19, enrolled during active disease. The chain is built from TRBV25-1 and TRBJ2-2, with a weak D call TRBD2 (6 bases). Material for sequencing was peripheral blood. DNA of the CDR3: TGTGCCAGCAGTGTTATGGGACTGAGCACCGGGGAGCTGTTTTTT. Its protein is CASSVMGLSTGELFF.